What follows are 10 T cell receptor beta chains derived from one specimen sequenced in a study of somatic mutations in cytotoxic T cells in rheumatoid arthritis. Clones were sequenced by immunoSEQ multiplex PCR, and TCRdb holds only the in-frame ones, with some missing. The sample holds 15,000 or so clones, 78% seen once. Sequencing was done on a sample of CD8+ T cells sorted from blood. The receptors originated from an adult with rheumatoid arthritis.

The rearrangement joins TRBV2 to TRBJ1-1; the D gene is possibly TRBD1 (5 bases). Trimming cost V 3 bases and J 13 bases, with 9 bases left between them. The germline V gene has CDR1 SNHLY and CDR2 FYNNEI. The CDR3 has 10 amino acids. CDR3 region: CASSDQGGFF. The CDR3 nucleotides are TGTGCCAGCAGTGATCAGGGCGGTTTCTTT.

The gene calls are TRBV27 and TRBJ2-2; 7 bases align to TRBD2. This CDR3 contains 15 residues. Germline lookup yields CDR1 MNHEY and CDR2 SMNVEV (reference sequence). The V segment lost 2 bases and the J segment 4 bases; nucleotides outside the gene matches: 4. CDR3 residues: CASSLNPGGTGELFF. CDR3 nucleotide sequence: TGTGCCAGCAGTTTAAATCCGGGGGGCACCGGGGAGCTGTTTTTT.

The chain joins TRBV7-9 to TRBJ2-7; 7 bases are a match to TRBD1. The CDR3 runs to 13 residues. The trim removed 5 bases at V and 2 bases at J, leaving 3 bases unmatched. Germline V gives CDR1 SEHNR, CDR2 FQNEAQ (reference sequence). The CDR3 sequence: CASSPGQPYEQYF. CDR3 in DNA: TGTGCCAGCAGCCCGGGACAGCCCTACGAGCAGTACTTC.

CDR3 bases: TGTGCCAGCAGTTTATTTGACCCCCGGGTGGCCCCAGAGACCCAGTACTTC. Its translation: CASSLFDPRVAPETQYF. V usage is TRBV27 and J usage is TRBJ2-5; the D is unclear. CDR1 MNHEY and CDR2 SMNVEV come from the germline V gene (reference sequence). V lost 1 base, J lost 4 bases, and 19 bases lay in between. This CDR3 contains 17 residues.

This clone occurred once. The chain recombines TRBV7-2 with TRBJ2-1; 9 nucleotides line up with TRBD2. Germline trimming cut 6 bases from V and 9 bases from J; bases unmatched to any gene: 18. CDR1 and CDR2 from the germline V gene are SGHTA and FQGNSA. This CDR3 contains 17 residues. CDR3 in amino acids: CASSTISGRSPRGEQFF. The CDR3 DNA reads TGTGCCAGCAGTACAATTAGCGGGAGATCACCTAGGGGTGAGCAGTTCTTC. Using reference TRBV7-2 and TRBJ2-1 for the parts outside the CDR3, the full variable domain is GAGVSQSPSNKVTEKGKDVELRCDPISGHTALYWYRQSLGQGLEFLIYFQGNSAPDKSGLPSDRFSAERTGGSVSTLTIQRTQQEDSAVYLCASSTISGRSPRGEQFFGPGTRLTVL.

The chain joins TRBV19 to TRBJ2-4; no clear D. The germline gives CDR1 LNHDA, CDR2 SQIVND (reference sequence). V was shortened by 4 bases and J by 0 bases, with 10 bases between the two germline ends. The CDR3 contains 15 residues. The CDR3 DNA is TGTGCCAGTAGTACCAGTAGTTTAGCCAAAAACATTCAGTACTTC. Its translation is CASSTSSLAKNIQYF.

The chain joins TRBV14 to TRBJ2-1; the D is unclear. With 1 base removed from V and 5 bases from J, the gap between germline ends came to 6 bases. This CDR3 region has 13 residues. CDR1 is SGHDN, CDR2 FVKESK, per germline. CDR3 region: CASSQVGHNEQFF. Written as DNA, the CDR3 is TGTGCCAGCAGCCAAGTGGGCCACAATGAGCAGTTCTTC. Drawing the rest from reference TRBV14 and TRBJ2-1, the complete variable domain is EAGVTQFPSHSVIEKGQTVTLRCDPISGHDNLYWYRRVMGKEIKFLLHFVKESKQDESGMPNNRFLAERTGGTYSTLKVQPAELEDSGVYFCASSQVGHNEQFFGPGTRLTVL.

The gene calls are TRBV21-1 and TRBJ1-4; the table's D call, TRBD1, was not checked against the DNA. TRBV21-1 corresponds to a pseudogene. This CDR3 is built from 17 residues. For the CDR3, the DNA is TGTGCCAGCAGCAAAATTGAGAAAGACAGGGGTAATGAAAAACTGTTTTTT. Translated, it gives CASSKIEKDRGNEKLFF.

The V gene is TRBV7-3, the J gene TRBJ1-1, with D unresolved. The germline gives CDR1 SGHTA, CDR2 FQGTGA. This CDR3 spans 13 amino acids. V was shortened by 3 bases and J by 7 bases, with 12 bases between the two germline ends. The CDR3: CASSFLGGDEAFF. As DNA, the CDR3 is TGTGCCAGCAGCTTTTTGGGCGGTGATGAAGCTTTCTTT.

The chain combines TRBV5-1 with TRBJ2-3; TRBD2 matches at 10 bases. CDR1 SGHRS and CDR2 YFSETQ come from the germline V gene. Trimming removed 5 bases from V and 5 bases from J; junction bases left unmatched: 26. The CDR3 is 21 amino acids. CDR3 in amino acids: CASRPAGGLTTRSDRQDTQYF. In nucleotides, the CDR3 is TGCGCCAGCAGACCAGCGGGGGGGCTTACGACAAGATCCGACAGGCAAGATACGCAGTATTTT.